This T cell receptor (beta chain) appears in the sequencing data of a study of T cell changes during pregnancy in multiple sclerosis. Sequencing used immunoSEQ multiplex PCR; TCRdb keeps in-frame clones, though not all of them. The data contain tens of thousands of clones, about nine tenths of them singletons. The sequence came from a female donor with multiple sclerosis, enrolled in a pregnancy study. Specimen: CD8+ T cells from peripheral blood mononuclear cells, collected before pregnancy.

CDR3: CASKGTSGYTGELFF. CDR3 DNA sequence: TGTGCCAGCAAAGGGACTAGCGGTTACACCGGGGAGCTGTTTTTT. The chain couples TRBV27 to TRBJ2-2; 11 bases align to TRBD2. Trimming at V came to 7 bases and at J to 3 bases, leaving 4 bases not matched to a gene. This CDR3 comprises 15 residues. Germline V lookup: CDR1 MNHEY, CDR2 SMNVEV (reference sequence).